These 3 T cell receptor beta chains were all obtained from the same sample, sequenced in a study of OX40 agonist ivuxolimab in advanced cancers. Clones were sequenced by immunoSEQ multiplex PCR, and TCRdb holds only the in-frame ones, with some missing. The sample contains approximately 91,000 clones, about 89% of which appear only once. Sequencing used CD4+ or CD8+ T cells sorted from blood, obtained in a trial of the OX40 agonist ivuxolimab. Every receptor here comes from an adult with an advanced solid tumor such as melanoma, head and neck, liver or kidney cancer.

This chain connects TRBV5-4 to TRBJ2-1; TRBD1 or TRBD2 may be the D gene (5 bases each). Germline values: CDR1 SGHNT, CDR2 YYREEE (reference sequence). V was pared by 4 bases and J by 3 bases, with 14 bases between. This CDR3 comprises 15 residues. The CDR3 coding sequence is TGTGCCAGCAGCCTTGGGGGTGTAAGCTACAATGAGCAGTTCTTC. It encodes CASSLGGVSYNEQFF.

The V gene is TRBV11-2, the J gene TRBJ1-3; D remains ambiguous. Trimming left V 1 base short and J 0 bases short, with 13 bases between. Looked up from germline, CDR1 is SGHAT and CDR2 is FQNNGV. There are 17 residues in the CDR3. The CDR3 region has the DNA TGTGCCAGCAGCTTAGCTTCGGGCAGGTTCTCTGGAAACACCATATATTTT. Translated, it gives CASSLASGRFSGNTIYF.

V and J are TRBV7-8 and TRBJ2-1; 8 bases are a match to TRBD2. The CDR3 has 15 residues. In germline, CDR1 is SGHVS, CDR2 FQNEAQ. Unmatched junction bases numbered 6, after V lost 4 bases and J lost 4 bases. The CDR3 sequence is CASSSGLDTYNEQFF. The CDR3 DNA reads TGTGCCAGCAGCTCGGGACTAGACACATACAATGAGCAGTTCTTC. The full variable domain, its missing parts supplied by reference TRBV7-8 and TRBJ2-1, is GAGVSQSPRYKVAKRGQDVALRCDPISGHVSLFWYQQALGQGPEFLTYFQNEAQLDKSGLPSDRFFAERPEGSVSTLKIQRTQQEDSAVYLCASSSGLDTYNEQFFGPGTRLTVL.